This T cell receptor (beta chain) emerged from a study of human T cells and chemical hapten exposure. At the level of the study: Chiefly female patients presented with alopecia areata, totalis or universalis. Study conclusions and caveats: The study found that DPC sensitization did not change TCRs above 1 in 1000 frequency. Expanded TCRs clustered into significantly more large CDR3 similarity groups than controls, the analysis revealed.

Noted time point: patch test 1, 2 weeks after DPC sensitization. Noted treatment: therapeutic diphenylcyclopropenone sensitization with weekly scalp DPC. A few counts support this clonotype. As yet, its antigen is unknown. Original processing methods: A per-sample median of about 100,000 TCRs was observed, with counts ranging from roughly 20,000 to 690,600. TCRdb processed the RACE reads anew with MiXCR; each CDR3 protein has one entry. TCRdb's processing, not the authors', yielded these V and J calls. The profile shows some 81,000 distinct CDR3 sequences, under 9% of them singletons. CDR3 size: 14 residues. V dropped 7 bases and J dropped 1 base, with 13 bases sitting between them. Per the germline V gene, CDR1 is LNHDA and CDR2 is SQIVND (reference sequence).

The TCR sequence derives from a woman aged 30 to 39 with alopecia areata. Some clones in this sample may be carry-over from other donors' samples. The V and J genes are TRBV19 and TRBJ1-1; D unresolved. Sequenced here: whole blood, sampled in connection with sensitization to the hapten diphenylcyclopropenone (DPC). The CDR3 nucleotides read TGTGCCAGTACGGACTTATCCCGGAACACTGAAGCTTTCTTT. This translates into CASTDLSRNTEAFF.